This T cell receptor beta chain was profiled in a study of T cells in narcolepsy. At the level of the study: Patients with NT1 or NT2 and healthy control donors were enrolled.

The CDR3 spans 11 residues. The V gene lost 5 bases and the J gene lost 2 bases, with 2 bases spanning the gap. CDR1 and CDR2 from the germline V gene are SGHAT and FQDESV (reference sequence). Sequenced by immunoSEQ multiplex PCR; TCRdb stores in-frame clones only, minus some. The top ten clones hold roughly 22% of a sample with roughly 9,800 clones, 70% to 75% of them seen once. Study results and limitations: HCRT-specific and TRIB2-specific autoreactive clonotypes appeared among same-patient CSF and blood CD4+ clonotypes. Reportedly, autoreactive clonotypes were serially detected in patients' blood but not controls'.

This clone was counted between two and nine times. Its antigen is currently unknown. J is TRBJ2-3 and V is TRBV11-1, with unresolved D. The TCR was taken from a human donor with narcolepsy. The sequenced material came from CD45RA- memory CD8+ T cells from PBMCs. The CDR3 sequence is CASSVTDTQYF. The CDR3 nucleotides are TGTGCCAGCAGCGTCACAGATACGCAGTATTTT.